Following are 22 T cell receptor beta chains from one sample sequenced in a study of T-cell memory formation after mild COVID-19. MiXCR, applied by TCRdb to the 5' RACE reads, yields one record per CDR3 protein. The table has 250,000 to 350,000 distinct CDR3 sequences, around 15% seen once. Sample: PBMCs or a T cell subset sorted from them (not recorded which). These receptors were obtained from a man aged 18-30 years who had mild COVID-19 (a few samples of this study predate the infection). Cell type and time point are not known.

At least ten counts were recorded for this clonotype. The V gene is TRBV28, the J gene TRBJ1-1, with a weak D call TRBD1 (5 bases). Germline loops: CDR1 MDHEN, CDR2 SYDVKM. This CDR3 contains 17 residues. V was trimmed by 1 base and J by 4 bases, leaving 19 bases between them. In DNA, the CDR3 is TGTGCCAGCAGTTTATCGGGGTTGGTGGGAAGGGGCACTGAAGCTTTCTTT. It is translated as CASSLSGLVGRGTEAFF.

This clonotype was recorded a few times. V and J are TRBV7-2 and TRBJ1-3, with a weak D call TRBD1 (5 bases). This CDR3 contains 14 residues. Germline V gives CDR1 SGHTA, CDR2 FQGNSA. The V end lost 5 bases, the J end lost 2 bases, and 10 bases lay between the germline ends. The CDR3 reads CASSPGSTGNTIYF. CDR3 sequence (DNA): TGTGCCAGCAGCCCAGGGTCGACTGGAAACACCATATATTTT.

This clonotype was found a few times. This chain joins TRBV25-1 and TRBJ2-2; D is uncertain. The V end lost 5 bases, the J end lost 5 bases, and 12 bases lay between the germline ends. CDR1 and CDR2 (germline): MGHDK, SYGVNS. CDR3 length: 14 residues. The CDR3 spells CASSPPLGTGELFF. DNA for the CDR3: TGTGCCAGCAGTCCCCCCCTTGGGACCGGGGAGCTGTTTTTT.

The rearrangement links TRBV19 to TRBJ2-3; D not certain. Looked up from germline, CDR1 is LNHDA and CDR2 is SQIVND (reference sequence). The CDR3 contains 13 residues. V lost 3 bases to trimming and J lost 0 bases, with 4 bases between them. CDR3 coding DNA: TGTGCCAGTAGTATGGCTAGCACAGATACGCAGTATTTT. Protein: CASSMASTDTQYF.

This clonotype was picked up a small number of times. CDR3 nucleotides: TGTGCCTGGAGCCTAGCGGCAGTGGAGACCCAGTACTTC. Translated: CAWSLAAVETQYF. V and J are TRBV30 and TRBJ2-5, with 7 bases fitting TRBD2. From germline, CDR1 is GTSNPN and CDR2 SVGIG (reference sequence). The CDR3 contains 13 residues. Unmatched junction bases numbered 6, after V lost 3 bases and J lost 5 bases.

This clonotype showed up just a few times. The V gene is TRBV6-2 or TRBV6-3, the J gene TRBJ2-5; the match to TRBD2 covers 7 bases. Germline V gene lookup returns CDR1 MNHEY and CDR2 SVGEGT. CDR3 length: 15 residues. V shed 3 bases and J 5 bases; nucleotides not matched to a gene: 9. The CDR3 nucleotides read TGTGCCAGCAGTTATCGGGGGGTCTTCCGGGAGACCCAGTACTTC. This gives the protein CASSYRGVFRETQYF.

This clonotype came up many times. The chain employs TRBV7-7 and TRBJ2-2; 10 nucleotides match TRBD2. The CDR3 runs to 15 residues. CDR1 SSHAT and CDR2 FNYEAQ come from the germline V gene (reference sequence). V was pared by 5 bases and J by 8 bases, with 8 bases of the junction left unmatched. DNA of the CDR3: TGTGCCAGCAGCGTGGGACTAGCGTCTAATGGGGAGCTGTTTTTT. As protein: CASSVGLASNGELFF.

This clonotype turned up a few times. The rearrangement links TRBV14 to TRBJ2-7; D gene unclear. CDR3 length: 14 amino acids. Germline lookup yields CDR1 SGHDN and CDR2 FVKESK. Trimming shortened V by 4 bases and J by 2 bases, and 12 bases separated the two germline ends. The CDR3 nucleotides read TGTGCCAGCAGCCCAATAGGGCAGCCCTACGAGCAGTACTTC. It codes for CASSPIGQPYEQYF.

The V gene is TRBV9, the J gene TRBJ1-6, with 9 bases lining up with TRBD1. This CDR3 region has 16 residues. V lost 1 base, J lost 10 bases, and 9 bases stayed unmatched. The germline gives CDR1 SGDLS, CDR2 YYNGEE. The CDR3 is CASSVLGQGSHSPLHF. CDR3 in DNA: TGTGCCAGCAGCGTACTGGGACAGGGATCCCACTCACCCCTCCACTTT.

This clonotype was counted a few times. The chain carries TRBV5-1 and TRBJ2-1; D possibly corresponds to TRBD1 (6 bases). The V and J ends lost 0 bases and 3 bases respectively, with 16 bases between them. The CDR3 covers 17 residues. In germline, CDR1 is SGHRS, CDR2 YFSETQ. The DNA for the CDR3 is TGCGCCAGCAGCTTGGTCCCCAGGGGACCTGACTACAATGAGCAGTTCTTC. This gives the protein CASSLVPRGPDYNEQFF.

The chain combines TRBV29-1 with TRBJ2-4; D gene uncertain. The V gene lost 6 bases and the J gene lost 5 bases, with 14 bases spanning the gap. The CDR3 has 13 amino acids. Germline CDR1 reads SQVTM; CDR2 reads ANQGSEA. CDR3 region: CSVADPVQNIQYF. The CDR3, as DNA: TGCAGCGTCGCCGATCCAGTCCAAAACATTCAGTACTTC.

This chain connects TRBV5-8 to TRBJ1-5; D is perhaps TRBD1 (5 bases). Germline values: CDR1 SGHTS, CDR2 YDEGEE. V lost 4 bases to trimming and J lost 3 bases, with 17 bases between them. The CDR3 contains 16 residues. This CDR3 is CASSQYAVGANQPQHF. CDR3 coding DNA: TGTGCCAGCAGCCAATACGCCGTTGGGGCCAATCAGCCCCAGCATTTT. Variable domain in full (rest from reference TRBV5-8 and TRBJ1-5): EAGVTQSPTHLIKTRGQQATLRCSPISGHTSVYWYQQALGLGLQFLLWYDEGEERNRGNFPPRFSGRQFPNYSSELNVNALELEDSALYLCASSQYAVGANQPQHFGDGTRLSIL.

This chain connects TRBV12-3 or TRBV12-4 to TRBJ2-5; unclear D gene. The ends were cut back, 7 bases at V and 1 base at J, with 16 bases in the middle. The length of the CDR3 is 15 residues. The CDR3 is CASKESDAGQETQYF. The DNA for the CDR3 is TGTGCCAGCAAGGAATCCGACGCAGGCCAAGAGACCCAGTACTTC.

V usage is TRBV5-1 and J usage is TRBJ2-7; tentatively, D is TRBD1 (6 bases). In germline, CDR1 is SGHRS, CDR2 YFSETQ. The CDR3 is 12 amino acids. Trimming removed 0 bases at V and 6 bases at J, with 7 bases between. This chain's CDR3 is CASSLDRVEQYV. In DNA, the CDR3 is TGCGCCAGCAGCTTGGACAGGGTCGAGCAGTACGTC.

There are many counts of this clonotype. The V gene is TRBV19, the J gene TRBJ1-1, with 7 bases that match TRBD1. Germline-derived CDR1 and CDR2 are LNHDA and SQIVND (reference sequence). V dropped 7 bases and J dropped 5; count of bases not matched to a gene: 10. The CDR3 totals 14 residues. CDR3 nucleotides: TGTGCCAGTACACCCGGGCAGGGGGTTACTGAAGCTTTCTTT. Its translation: CASTPGQGVTEAFF.

The V call is TRBV14, the J call TRBJ2-5; 14 bases line up with TRBD2. In germline, CDR1 is SGHDN, CDR2 FVKESK. The CDR3 loop spans 16 amino acids. After removal of 1 base from V and 3 bases from J, the junction contained 1 base not matched to a gene. As DNA, the CDR3 is TGTGCCAGCAGCCAAGGACTAGCGGGGGGGAAAGAGACCCAGTACTTC. Its translation: CASSQGLAGGKETQYF.

This clonotype was seen only a few times. The chain links TRBV6-5 to TRBJ1-5; 9 positions match TRBD1. After removal of 6 bases from V and 6 bases from J, the junction contained 6 bases not matched to a gene. This CDR3 is 14 amino acids long. Germline V gives CDR1 MNHEY, CDR2 SVGAGI. The CDR3 DNA is TGTGCCAGCAGGATAAGGACAGGGGTTCAGCCCCAGCATTTT. Residues: CASRIRTGVQPQHF.

This clonotype occurred many times. V is TRBV18 and J is TRBJ1-6, with D uncertain. CDR1 and CDR2 (germline): KGHSH, LQKENI. The CDR3 covers 12 residues. The V end lost 6 bases, the J end lost 2 bases, and 2 bases lay between the germline ends. This CDR3 is CASSPYNSPLHF. The CDR3 bases are TGTGCCAGCTCCCCCTATAATTCACCCCTCCACTTT.

This clonotype has just a few counts. V usage is TRBV7-3 and J usage is TRBJ2-2; TRBD2 might be the D (5 bases). There are 13 residues in the CDR3. Germline CDR1 SGHTA, CDR2 FQGTGA. V was pared by 3 bases and J by 6 bases, with 8 bases between. The DNA for the CDR3 is TGTGCCAGCAGCTTTCGGGGTCCCGGGGAGCTGTTTTTT. Translation gives CASSFRGPGELFF.

The rearrangement uses TRBV4-1 and TRBJ2-3; D is ambiguous. Germline loops: CDR1 MGHRA, CDR2 YSYEKL. The CDR3 totals 17 residues. Between the trimmed V and J ends, which lost 3 bases and 5 bases, there was a span of 21 bases. CDR3 sequence reads: CASSQHPYGVSGDTQYF. The CDR3 DNA sequence: TGCGCCAGCAGCCAGCACCCTTACGGAGTCTCGGGAGATACGCAGTATTTT.

The V call is TRBV10-3, the J call TRBJ1-6, with 8 bases aligning to TRBD1. This CDR3 has 14 amino acids. Trimming cost V 6 bases and J 8 bases; bases outside gene matches: 6. Looked up from germline, CDR1 is ENHRY and CDR2 is SYGVKD. Here the CDR3 DNA reads TGTGCCATCAGCGGAACAGGGGGTGATTCACCCCTCCACTTT. Protein product: CAISGTGGDSPLHF.

A few counts support this clonotype. The rearrangement links TRBV4-3 to TRBJ2-5; no clear D gene. Germline values: CDR1 LGHNA, CDR2 YSLEER. This CDR3 contains 17 residues. Between the trimmed V and J ends, which lost 4 bases and 2 bases, there was a span of 20 bases. As DNA, the CDR3 is TGCGCCAGCAGCCTAGAAAGGCTCCCCGAAGGGCAAGAGACCCAGTACTTC. Amino acids: CASSLERLPEGQETQYF.